This passage covers 7 T cell receptor beta chains from one sample sequenced in a study of blood T cell repertoires in COVID-19. The protocol was immunoSEQ multiplex PCR, while the TCRdb copy is restricted to in-frame clones and leaves out a portion. This table has approximately 6,000 clones, approximately 87% appearing once. Material for sequencing was peripheral blood. These receptors all stem from a man in his sixties with acute or convalescent COVID-19.

The J gene is TRBJ2-2, the V gene TRBV7-6; weak D call: TRBD2 (6 bases). With 5 bases removed from V and 6 bases from J, the gap between germline ends came to 13 bases. This CDR3 comprises 14 residues. Germline CDR1 SGHVS, CDR2 FNYEAQ. This CDR3 is CASSLGGAPGELFF. Here the CDR3 DNA reads TGTGCCAGCAGCCTGGGAGGAGCCCCCGGGGAGCTGTTTTTT.

The V gene is TRBV29-1, the J gene TRBJ2-7, with D maybe TRBD1 (6 bases). CDR1 and CDR2 from the germline V gene are SQVTM and ANQGSEA. The CDR3 length is 13 residues. V was trimmed by 5 bases and J by 2 bases, leaving 13 bases between them. CDR3 sequence: CSVRSRGTYEQYF. CDR3 nucleotide sequence: TGCAGCGTTCGCAGCAGGGGAACCTACGAGCAGTACTTC.

The rearrangement joins TRBV5-1 to TRBJ2-1; TRBD1 aligns across 10 bases. V shed 4 bases and J 10 bases; nucleotides not matched to a gene: 8. Per germline, CDR1 SGHRS and CDR2 YFSETQ. CDR3 length: 14 residues. The CDR3 DNA is TGCGCCAGCAGCCCGGGACAGGGGATATTAGAGCAGTTCTTC. Translated: CASSPGQGILEQFF.

V and J are TRBV9 and TRBJ2-3, with a weak D call TRBD1 (6 bases). With 0 bases removed from V and 11 bases from J, the gap between germline ends came to 16 bases. CDR1 SGDLS and CDR2 YYNGEE come from the germline V gene. There are 14 residues in the CDR3. CDR3 DNA sequence: TGTGCCAGCAGCGTAGTTAGTGGGGACAAATTGCAGTATTTT. Protein product: CASSVVSGDKLQYF.

This clone turned up a few times. J is TRBJ1-2 and V is TRBV6-2 or TRBV6-3, with TRBD1 as a possible D gene (5 bases). V lost 4 bases and J 8 bases, leaving 17 bases between the germline ends. There are 14 residues in the CDR3. Germline-derived CDR1 and CDR2 are MNHEY and SVGEGT. Here the CDR3 reads CASSSPTGVEGYTF. DNA of the CDR3: TGTGCCAGCAGTTCCCCCACAGGAGTCGAGGGCTACACCTTC.

The CDR3 is CASMFWGQGASNQPQHF. CDR3 DNA sequence: TGTGCCAGTATGTTTTGGGGGCAGGGGGCCAGCAATCAGCCCCAGCATTTT. The chain carries TRBV19 and TRBJ1-5, with 8 bases identical to TRBD1. J gave up 1 base and V 7 bases, and 12 bases lay outside the gene matches. In germline, CDR1 is LNHDA, CDR2 SQIVND (reference sequence). This CDR3 is built from 17 residues.

The chain recombines TRBV30 with TRBJ1-6; D is unresolved. Looked up from germline, CDR1 is GTSNPN and CDR2 is SVGIG (reference sequence). This CDR3 spans 15 amino acids. The germline V and J ends were trimmed by 2 bases and 0 bases, with 8 bases remaining between them. The CDR3 spells CAWSLGVSYNSPLHF. The CDR3 DNA follows: TGTGCCTGGAGTCTCGGGGTCTCCTATAATTCACCCCTCCACTTT.